This T cell receptor beta chain came from a study of somatic mutations in cytotoxic T cells in rheumatoid arthritis. Study-wide context: In some cases, T-cell populations stained with V beta antibodies were flow-sorted at nearly 100% purity, and these included V beta1+ cells sequenced for TCRB.

On this clone: The antigen is not known.

Per the study methods: Patient CD8+ clones bigger than 1% seldom lined up with published virus-specific TCRB sequences. Sequencing was performed with immunoSEQ multiplex PCR; in TCRdb, only in-frame clones are kept and a portion is missing. V and J calls and clone size are as listed in that table; D and trimming were resolved from the DNA. This sample carries about 18,000 clones, over 75% of them seen once, and the ten largest clones take nearly 9%. Whole-study findings and limits: Unidentified antigens were the targets of the expanded CD8+ clones.

Sample: CD8+ T cells sorted from blood. The TCR originated in an adult with rheumatoid arthritis.

The CDR3, as DNA: TGTGCTAGCTCGGGACAGGGGGCCACTGAAGCTTTCTTT. Protein: CASSGQGATEAFF. The chain is built from TRBV27 and TRBJ1-1; 12 nucleotides line up with TRBD1. Germline CDR1 MNHEY, CDR2 SMNVEV (reference sequence). The CDR3 totals 13 residues.